The sequence of this T cell receptor beta chain was determined in a study of early T cells in non-severe SARS-CoV-2 infection (dated by TCRdb to the early 2020s). About the full investigation: TCR sequencing used bulk RNA from unsorted whole blood, so alpha and beta chains could not be paired. Beyond this particular receptor, the publication reports: VDJdb matching was skewed toward anti-spike CD8 responses, so virus-specific expansions were likely underestimated and private and CD4 specificities were missed.

Libraries came from 5' RACE. This sample was sequenced with a NextSeq 500. The TCR library protocol attached unique molecular identifiers to individual cDNA molecules to correct for sequencing error and PCR bias. Sequencing covered both TCR alpha and beta chains, and within each sample the abundances of alpha and beta sequences were tightly co-correlated. Per the original workflow: Decombinator V4 was used to perform V gene, J gene and CDR3 annotation of TCR sequences. TCRs were defined as expanded if a significant change between any two time points was detected under a Poisson model with p below 0.0001. TCR abundances were normalised to the total number of TCRs sequenced per sample and were expressed as counts per million. MAIT TCRs were defined by TRAV1-2 paired with TRAJ12, TRAJ20 or TRAJ33, and iNKT TCRs by TRAV10 paired with TRAJ18. VDJdb, accessed 1 November 2021, was searched for CMV, EBV and SARS-CoV-2 annotated TCRs, with TCRs annotated for multiple antigens excluded. Starting from the raw public reads, TCRdb applied fastp trimming at Q25, assembled clones with MiXCR and retained in-frame beta chains. Every CDR3 protein is listed once, alongside the most common genes and DNA of its rows. TCRdb's processing, not the authors', yielded these V and J calls. Recorded for this sample are 75,000 to 100,000 distinct CDR3 sequences; roughly 15% of them occurred a single time. Roughly 1.3% of the sample lies in the top ten.

A case-control design nested within a healthcare worker cohort in London, UK, was used, with weekly nasopharyngeal swab PCR tests and blood sampling performed. Between 23 and 31 March 2020, the week of the UK lockdown, healthcare workers were enrolled and then followed up weekly for as long as 16 weeks. From the cysteine through the phenylalanine, the CDR3 covers 15 amino acids. Only the CDR3 DNA is retained, 45 bases long and in frame from the first base. V loses 2 bases, J loses 2 bases, and the germline ends lie 10 bases apart. The germline V gene sets CDR1 to SGHTA and CDR2 to FQGNSA. Turning to this clonotype: Its antigen specificity is not known. Qualities for individual bases were not recorded, and no much larger clone is one base off.

The TCR originated in an adult who was a healthcare worker with PCR-confirmed SARS-CoV-2 infection or an uninfected control (not recorded which). The sequence is built from TRBV7-2 and TRBJ1-5, with a tentative D gene TRBD1 over 5 matching bases. Specimen: whole blood. The DNA sequence is TGTGCCAGCAGCTTAATGGGGGTAGGCAATCAGCCCCAGCATTTT. Translated, it gives CASSLMGVGNQPQHF.